The 10 T cell receptor beta chains given below trace back to one sample, sequenced in a study of cytomegalovirus exposure and HLA in healthy donors. The PCR ran on 60 Vbeta and 13 Jbeta primers. Sequencing used immunoSEQ multiplex PCR; TCRdb keeps in-frame clones, though not all of them. The sample comprises 120,000 to 150,000 clones, over 70% of which are singletons, and 5.5% to 6% rests with the top ten. Input material: PBMCs. The receptors here all came from a man younger than 40 in good health and CMV-seropositive.

The gene calls are TRBV5-5 and TRBJ2-7; 7 positions match TRBD2. The CDR3 covers 17 residues. J was trimmed by 2 bases and V by 1 base; bases with no gene match: 12. Per germline, CDR1 SGHKS and CDR2 YYEKEE (reference sequence). The CDR3 DNA follows: TGTGCCAGCAGCTTGAAGTTAGGGCTAGCGGAGACCTACGAGCAGTACTTC. This sequence encodes CASSLKLGLAETYEQYF.

For this clone: The junction and the germline gene differ at one end; a read error may be behind it. This sequence joins TRBV7-8 and TRBJ2-6, with D tentatively TRBD1 (5 bases). From germline, CDR1 is SGHVS and CDR2 FQNEAQ. The CDR3 totals 17 residues. The CDR3 nucleotides are TGTGCCAGCAGCTTAGTTGTCTGGGGAACTGGGGCCAACGGCCTGACTTTC. Its protein product is CASSLVVWGTGANGLTF.

This clone was seen once. The chain carries TRBV4-1 and TRBJ1-1; 9 nucleotides align to TRBD1. The CDR3 totals 15 residues. J gave up 8 bases and V 0 bases, and 7 bases lay outside the gene matches. From germline, CDR1 is MGHRA and CDR2 YSYEKL. CDR3 in amino acids: CASSQDAGTGWEAFF. The CDR3 DNA is TGCGCCAGCAGCCAAGACGCTGGGACAGGGTGGGAAGCTTTCTTT.

This clone was detected only a few times. The genes are TRBV18 and TRBJ2-7; 8 nucleotides match TRBD2. With V trimmed by 6 bases and J by 3 bases, 7 bases remained unmatched. Germline V CDR1 and CDR2: KGHSH, LQKENI. The CDR3 length is 14 residues. CDR3 DNA sequence: TGTGCCAGCTCGCCCGGGACTAGGGGCTACGAGCAGTACTTC. Translated: CASSPGTRGYEQYF.

This chain joins TRBV14 and TRBJ2-5; D unresolved. Gene TRBJ2-7 matches the end of the DNA better, so the J call may be wrong. The CDR3 contains 13 residues. Germline V lookup: CDR1 SGHDN, CDR2 FVKESK. CDR3 loop: CASSQDSYYEQYF. DNA for the CDR3: TGTGCCAGCAGCCAAGACAGTTACTACGAGCAGTACTTC.

This clone has only a few counts. This chain connects TRBV6-6 to TRBJ2-1; D possibly corresponds to TRBD2 (5 bases). Per the germline V gene, CDR1 is MNHNY and CDR2 is SVGAGI (reference sequence). The ends were cut back, 7 bases at V and 0 bases at J, with 13 bases in the middle. The CDR3 spans 15 residues. The CDR3 loop is CASNDPGSSYNEQFF. In DNA form, the CDR3 reads TGTGCCAGCAATGATCCGGGGAGCTCCTACAATGAGCAGTTCTTC.

V is TRBV7-9 and J is TRBJ1-1, with D unresolved. Trimming removed 1 base from V and 3 bases from J, with 15 bases in between. CDR3 size: 16 residues. Germline CDR1 reads SEHNR; CDR2 reads FQNEAQ (reference sequence). CDR3 DNA sequence: TGTGCCAGCAGCTTAGTCGACTCCCCCGGCGACACTGAAGCTTTCTTT. Amino acid sequence: CASSLVDSPGDTEAFF.

The V and J genes are TRBV5-4 and TRBJ2-7; D remains unclear. The CDR3 sequence is 16 residues long. V was pared by 4 bases and J by 0 bases, with 17 bases between. Germline values: CDR1 SGHNT, CDR2 YYREEE (reference sequence). The CDR3 DNA follows: TGTGCCAGCAGCAGCCGTCTCAAGAAAGACTCCTACGAGCAGTACTTC. Protein: CASSSRLKKDSYEQYF.

The chain employs TRBV28 and TRBJ2-4, with 8 bases that match TRBD2. Germline V lookup: CDR1 MDHEN, CDR2 SYDVKM. V trimming: 6 bases; J trimming: 0 bases; junction bases outside the gene matches: 4. This CDR3 has 15 residues. CDR3 sequence (DNA): TGTGCCAGCAGGGATAGCGGGACAGCCAAAAACATTCAGTACTTC. This codes for CASRDSGTAKNIQYF.

This chain uses TRBV5-1 with TRBJ1-1; no definite D call. The V end was cut by 0 bases, the J end by 1 base, with 13 bases between. The length of the CDR3 is 16 residues. Germline-derived CDR1 and CDR2 are SGHRS and YFSETQ. The CDR3 DNA sequence: TGCGCCAGCAGCTTGGCATTGGCCGGGAGGAACACTGAAGCTTTCTTT. As protein: CASSLALAGRNTEAFF.